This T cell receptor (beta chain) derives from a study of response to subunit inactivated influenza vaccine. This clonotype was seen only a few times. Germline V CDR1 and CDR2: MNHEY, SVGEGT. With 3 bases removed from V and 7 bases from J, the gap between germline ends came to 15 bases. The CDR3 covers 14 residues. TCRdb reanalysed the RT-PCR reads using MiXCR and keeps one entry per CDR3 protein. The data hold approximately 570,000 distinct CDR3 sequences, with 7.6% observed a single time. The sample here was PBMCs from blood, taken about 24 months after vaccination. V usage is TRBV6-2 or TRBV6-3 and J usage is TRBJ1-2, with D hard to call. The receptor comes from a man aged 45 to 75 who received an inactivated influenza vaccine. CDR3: CASSYWSGSSGYTF. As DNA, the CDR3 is TGTGCCAGCAGTTATTGGTCAGGATCGAGTGGCTACACCTTC.